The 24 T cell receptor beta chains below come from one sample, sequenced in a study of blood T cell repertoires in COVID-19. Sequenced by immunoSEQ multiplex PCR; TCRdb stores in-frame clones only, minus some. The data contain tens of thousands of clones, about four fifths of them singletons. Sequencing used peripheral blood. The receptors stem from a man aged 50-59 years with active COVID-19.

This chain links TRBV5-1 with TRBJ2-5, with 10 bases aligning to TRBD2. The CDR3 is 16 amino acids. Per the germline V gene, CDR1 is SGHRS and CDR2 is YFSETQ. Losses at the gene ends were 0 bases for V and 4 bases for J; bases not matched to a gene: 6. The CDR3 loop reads CASSLGSGGAGETQYF. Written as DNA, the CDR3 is TGCGCCAGCAGCTTGGGGAGCGGGGGGGCCGGAGAGACCCAGTACTTC.

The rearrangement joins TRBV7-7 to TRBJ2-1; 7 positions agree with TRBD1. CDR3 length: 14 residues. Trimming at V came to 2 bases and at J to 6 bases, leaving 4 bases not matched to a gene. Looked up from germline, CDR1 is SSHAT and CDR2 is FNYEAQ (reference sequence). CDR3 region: CASSLRAGGNEQFF. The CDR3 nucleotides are TGTGCCAGCAGCTTAAGGGCAGGGGGCAATGAGCAGTTCTTC.

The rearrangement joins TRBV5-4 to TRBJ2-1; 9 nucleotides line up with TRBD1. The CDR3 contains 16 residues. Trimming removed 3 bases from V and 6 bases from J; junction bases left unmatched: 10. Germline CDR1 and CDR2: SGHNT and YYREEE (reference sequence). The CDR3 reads CASSSEGDRDGNEQFF. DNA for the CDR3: TGTGCCAGCAGCTCCGAAGGGGACAGGGATGGCAATGAGCAGTTCTTC.

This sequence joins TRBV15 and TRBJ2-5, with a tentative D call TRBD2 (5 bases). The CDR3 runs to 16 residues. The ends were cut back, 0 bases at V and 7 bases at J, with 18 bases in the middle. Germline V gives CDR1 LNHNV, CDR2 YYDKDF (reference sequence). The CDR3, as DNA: TGTGCCACCAGCAGAGATTCCGGCGTGCGGGCTGGGACCCAGTACTTC. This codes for CATSRDSGVRAGTQYF.

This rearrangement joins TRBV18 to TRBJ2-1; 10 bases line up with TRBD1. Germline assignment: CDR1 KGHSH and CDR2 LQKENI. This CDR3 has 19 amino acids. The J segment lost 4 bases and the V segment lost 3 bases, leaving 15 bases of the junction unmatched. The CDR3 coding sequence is TGTGCCAGCTCACCGCGGACAGGGGGTCGGGACTACCCATACAATGAGCAGTTCTTC. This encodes CASSPRTGGRDYPYNEQFF.

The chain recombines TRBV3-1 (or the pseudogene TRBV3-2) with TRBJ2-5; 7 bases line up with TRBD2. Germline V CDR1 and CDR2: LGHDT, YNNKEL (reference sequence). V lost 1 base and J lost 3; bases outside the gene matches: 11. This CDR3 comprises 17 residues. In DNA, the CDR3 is TGTGCCAGCAGCCAAGGGGTAGCGGGTCCCATGGAAGAGACCCAGTACTTC. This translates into CASSQGVAGPMEETQYF.

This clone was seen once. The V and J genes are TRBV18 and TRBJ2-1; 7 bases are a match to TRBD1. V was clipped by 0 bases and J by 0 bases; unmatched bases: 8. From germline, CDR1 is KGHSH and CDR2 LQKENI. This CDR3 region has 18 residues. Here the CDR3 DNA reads TGTGCCAGCTCACCACCGAACAGGGGTATAGGCTCCTACAATGAGCAGTTCTTC. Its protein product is CASSPPNRGIGSYNEQFF.

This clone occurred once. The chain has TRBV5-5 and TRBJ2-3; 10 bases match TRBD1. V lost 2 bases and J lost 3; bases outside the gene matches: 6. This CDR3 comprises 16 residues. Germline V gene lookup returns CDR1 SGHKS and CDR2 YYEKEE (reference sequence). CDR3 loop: CASSFEGQGTTDTQYF. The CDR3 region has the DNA TGTGCCAGCAGCTTCGAGGGACAGGGGACGACAGATACGCAGTATTTT.

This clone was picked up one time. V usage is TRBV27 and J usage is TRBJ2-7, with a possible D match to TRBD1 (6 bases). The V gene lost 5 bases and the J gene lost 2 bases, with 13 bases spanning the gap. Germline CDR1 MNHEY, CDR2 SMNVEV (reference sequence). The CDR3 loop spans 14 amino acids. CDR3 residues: CASSQNRDTYEQYF. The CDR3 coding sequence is TGTGCCAGCAGTCAAAATAGGGACACCTACGAGCAGTACTTC.

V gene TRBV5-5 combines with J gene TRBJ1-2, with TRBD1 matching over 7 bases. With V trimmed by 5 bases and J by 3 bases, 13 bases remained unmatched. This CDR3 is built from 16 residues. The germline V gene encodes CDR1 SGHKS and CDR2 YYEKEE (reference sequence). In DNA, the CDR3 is TGTGCCAGCAGACCACCCCGTAGGGGGCCGGACTATGGCTACACCTTC. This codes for CASRPPRRGPDYGYTF.

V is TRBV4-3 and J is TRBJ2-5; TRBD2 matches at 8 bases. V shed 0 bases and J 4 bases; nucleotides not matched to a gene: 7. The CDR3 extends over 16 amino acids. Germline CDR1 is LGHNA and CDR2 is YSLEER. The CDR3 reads CASSQETGLESETQYF. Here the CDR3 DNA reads TGCGCCAGCAGCCAAGAAACGGGACTAGAGTCAGAGACCCAGTACTTC.

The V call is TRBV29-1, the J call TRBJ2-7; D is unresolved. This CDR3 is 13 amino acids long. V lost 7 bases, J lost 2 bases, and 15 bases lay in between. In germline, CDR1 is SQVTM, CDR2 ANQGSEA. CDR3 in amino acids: CSASSGAPYEQYF. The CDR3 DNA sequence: TGCAGCGCCAGCTCAGGTGCCCCCTACGAGCAGTACTTC.

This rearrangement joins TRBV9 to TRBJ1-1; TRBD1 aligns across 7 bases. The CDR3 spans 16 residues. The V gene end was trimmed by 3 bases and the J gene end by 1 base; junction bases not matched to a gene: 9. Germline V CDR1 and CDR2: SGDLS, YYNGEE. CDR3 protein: CASSALTGTQNTEAFF. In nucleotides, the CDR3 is TGTGCCAGCAGCGCCCTGACAGGGACGCAGAACACTGAAGCTTTCTTT. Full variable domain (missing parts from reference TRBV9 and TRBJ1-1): DSGVTQTPKHLITATGQRVTLRCSPRSGDLSVYWYQQSLDQGLQFLIQYYNGEERAKGNILERFSAQQFPDLHSELNLSSLELGDSALYFCASSALTGTQNTEAFFGQGTRLTVV.

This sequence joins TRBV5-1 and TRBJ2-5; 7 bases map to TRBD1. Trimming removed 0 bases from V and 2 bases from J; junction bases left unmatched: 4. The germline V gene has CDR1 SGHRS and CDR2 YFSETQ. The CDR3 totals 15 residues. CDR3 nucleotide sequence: TGCGCCAGCAGCTTGGGGGGCAGGGGGCAAGAGACCCAGTACTTC. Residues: CASSLGGRGQETQYF.

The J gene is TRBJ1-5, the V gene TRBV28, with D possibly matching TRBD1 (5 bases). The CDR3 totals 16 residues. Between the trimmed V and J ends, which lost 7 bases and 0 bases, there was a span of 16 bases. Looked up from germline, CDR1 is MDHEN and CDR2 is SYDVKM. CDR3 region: CASTPGGDNSNQPQHF. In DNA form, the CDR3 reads TGTGCCAGCACCCCCGGAGGGGATAATAGCAATCAGCCCCAGCATTTT.

CDR3 nucleotide sequence: TGTGCTAGTGGCCGCCCTAACGGCAATGAGCAGTTCTTC. It translates to CASGRPNGNEQFF. The chain couples TRBV12-5 to TRBJ2-1, with D unclear. The V end was cut by 6 bases, the J end by 6 bases, with 12 bases between. Germline CDR1 is LGHNT and CDR2 is FRNRAP. The CDR3 is made up of 13 amino acids.

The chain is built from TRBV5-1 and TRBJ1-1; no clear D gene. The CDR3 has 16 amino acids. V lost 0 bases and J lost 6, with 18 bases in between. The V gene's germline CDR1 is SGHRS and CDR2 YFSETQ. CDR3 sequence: CASSLEVAARFAEAFF. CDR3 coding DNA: TGCGCCAGCAGCTTGGAGGTGGCGGCGAGATTTGCTGAAGCTTTCTTT.

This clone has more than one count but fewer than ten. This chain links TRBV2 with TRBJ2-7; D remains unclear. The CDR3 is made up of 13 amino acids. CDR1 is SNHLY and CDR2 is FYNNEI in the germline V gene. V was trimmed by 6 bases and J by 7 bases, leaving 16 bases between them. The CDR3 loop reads CASRPGSPREQYF. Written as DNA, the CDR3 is TGTGCCAGCAGACCCGGGTCTCCCCGTGAGCAGTACTTC.

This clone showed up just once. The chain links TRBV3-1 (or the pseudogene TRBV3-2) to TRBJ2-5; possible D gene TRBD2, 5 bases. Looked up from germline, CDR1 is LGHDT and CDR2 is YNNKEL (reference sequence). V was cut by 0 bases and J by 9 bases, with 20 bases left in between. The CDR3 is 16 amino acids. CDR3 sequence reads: CASSQENSGPGGAQYF. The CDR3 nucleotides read TGTGCCAGCAGCCAAGAGAACAGCGGTCCCGGTGGGGCCCAGTACTTC.

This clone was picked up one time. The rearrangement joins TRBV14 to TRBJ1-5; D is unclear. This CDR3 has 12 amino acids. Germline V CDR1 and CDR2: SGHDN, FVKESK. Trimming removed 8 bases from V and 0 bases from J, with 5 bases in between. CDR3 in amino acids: CASASSNQPQHF. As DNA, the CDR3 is TGTGCCAGCGCCAGTAGCAATCAGCCCCAGCATTTT.

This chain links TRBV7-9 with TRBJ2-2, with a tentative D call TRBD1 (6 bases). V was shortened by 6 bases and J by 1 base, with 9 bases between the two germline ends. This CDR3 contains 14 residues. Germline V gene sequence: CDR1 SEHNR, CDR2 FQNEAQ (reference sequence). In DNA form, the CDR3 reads TGTGCCAGCAGGTCGACAGGGAACACCGGGGAGCTGTTTTTT. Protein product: CASRSTGNTGELFF.

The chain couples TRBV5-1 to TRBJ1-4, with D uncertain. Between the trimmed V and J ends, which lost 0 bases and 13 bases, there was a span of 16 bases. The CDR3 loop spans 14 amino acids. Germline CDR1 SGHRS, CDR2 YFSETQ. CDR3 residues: CASSLDVPPGRLFF. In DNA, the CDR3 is TGCGCCAGCAGCTTGGACGTCCCCCCCGGTCGACTGTTTTTT.

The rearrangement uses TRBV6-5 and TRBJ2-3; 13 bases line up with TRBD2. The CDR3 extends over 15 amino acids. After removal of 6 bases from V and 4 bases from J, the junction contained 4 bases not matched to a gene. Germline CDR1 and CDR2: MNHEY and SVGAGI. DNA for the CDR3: TGTGCCAGCAGCCGGACTAGCGGGGGATCAGATACGCAGTATTTT. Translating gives CASSRTSGGSDTQYF.

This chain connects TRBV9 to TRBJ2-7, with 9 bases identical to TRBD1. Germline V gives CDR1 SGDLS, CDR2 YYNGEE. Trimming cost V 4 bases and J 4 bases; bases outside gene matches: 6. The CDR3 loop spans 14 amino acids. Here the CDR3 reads CASSPRDREYEQYF. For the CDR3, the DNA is TGTGCCAGCAGCCCCCGGGACAGGGAATACGAGCAGTACTTC.